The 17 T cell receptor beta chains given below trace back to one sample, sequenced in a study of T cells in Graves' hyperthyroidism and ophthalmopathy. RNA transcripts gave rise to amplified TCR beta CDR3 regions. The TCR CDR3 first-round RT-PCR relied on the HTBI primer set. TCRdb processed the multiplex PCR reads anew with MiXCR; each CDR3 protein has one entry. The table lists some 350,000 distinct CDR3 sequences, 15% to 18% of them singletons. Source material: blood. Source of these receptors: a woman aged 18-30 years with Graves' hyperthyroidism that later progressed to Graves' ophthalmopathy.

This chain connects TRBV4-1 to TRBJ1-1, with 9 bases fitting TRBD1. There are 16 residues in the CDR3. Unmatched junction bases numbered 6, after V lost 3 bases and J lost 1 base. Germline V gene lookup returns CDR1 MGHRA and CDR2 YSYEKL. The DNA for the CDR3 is TGCGCCAGCAGCCACCTGACAGGGGGTCGGAACACTGAAGCTTTCTTT. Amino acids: CASSHLTGGRNTEAFF.

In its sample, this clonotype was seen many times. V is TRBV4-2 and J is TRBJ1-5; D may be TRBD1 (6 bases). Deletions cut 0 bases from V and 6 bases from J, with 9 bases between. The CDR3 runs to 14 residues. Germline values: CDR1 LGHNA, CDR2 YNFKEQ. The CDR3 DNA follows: TGTGCCAGCAGCCAAGATCTAGGGGGTCAGCCCCAGCATTTT. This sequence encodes CASSQDLGGQPQHF.

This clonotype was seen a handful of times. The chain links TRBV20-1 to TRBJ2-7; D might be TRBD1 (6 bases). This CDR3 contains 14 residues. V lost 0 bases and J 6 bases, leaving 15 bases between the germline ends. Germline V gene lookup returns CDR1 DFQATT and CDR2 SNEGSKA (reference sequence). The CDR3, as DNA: TGCAGTGCTAGAGATCCCCAGGGGATTTCCGAGCAGTACTTC. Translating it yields CSARDPQGISEQYF.

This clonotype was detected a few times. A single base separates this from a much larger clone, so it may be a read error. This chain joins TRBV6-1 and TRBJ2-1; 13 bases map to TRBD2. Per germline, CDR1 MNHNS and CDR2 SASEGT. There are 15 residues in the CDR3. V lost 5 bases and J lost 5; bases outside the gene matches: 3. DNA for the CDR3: TGTGCCAGCAGTTACGGACTAGCGGGAGACAATGAGCAGTTCTTC. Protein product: CASSYGLAGDNEQFF.

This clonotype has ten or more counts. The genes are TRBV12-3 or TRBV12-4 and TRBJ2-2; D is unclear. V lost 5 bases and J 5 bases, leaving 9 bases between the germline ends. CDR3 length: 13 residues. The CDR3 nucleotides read TGTGCCAGCAGTCCCACAGCAACCGGGGAGCTGTTTTTT. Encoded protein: CASSPTATGELFF.

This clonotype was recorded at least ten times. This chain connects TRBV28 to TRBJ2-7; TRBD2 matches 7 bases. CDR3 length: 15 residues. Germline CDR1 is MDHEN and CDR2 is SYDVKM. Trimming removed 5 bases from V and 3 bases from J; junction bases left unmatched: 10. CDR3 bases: TGTGCCAGCAGTCAACCGGGACTAACTTTCTACGAGCAGTACTTC. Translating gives CASSQPGLTFYEQYF.

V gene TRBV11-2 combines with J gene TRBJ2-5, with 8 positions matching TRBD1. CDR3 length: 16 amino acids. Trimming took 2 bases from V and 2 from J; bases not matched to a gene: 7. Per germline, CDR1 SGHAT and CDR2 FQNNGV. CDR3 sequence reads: CASSLRDRNRQETQYF. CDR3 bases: TGTGCCAGCAGCTTACGGGACAGGAACCGACAAGAGACCCAGTACTTC.

As DNA, the CDR3 is TGCAGCGTTGAACAGGGATCCACTGAAGCTTTCTTT. Translated, it gives CSVEQGSTEAFF. This chain joins TRBV29-1 and TRBJ1-1; tentatively, D is TRBD1 (5 bases). Germline lookup yields CDR1 SQVTM and CDR2 ANQGSEA. The CDR3 is made up of 12 amino acids. V was shortened by 2 bases and J by 4 bases, with 8 bases between the two germline ends.

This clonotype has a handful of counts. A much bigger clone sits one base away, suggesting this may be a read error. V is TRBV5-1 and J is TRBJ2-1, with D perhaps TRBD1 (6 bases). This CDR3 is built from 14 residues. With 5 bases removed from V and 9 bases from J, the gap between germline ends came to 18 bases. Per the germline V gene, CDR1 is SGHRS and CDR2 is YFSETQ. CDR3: CASRPPGHKLEQFF. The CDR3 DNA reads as TGCGCCAGCAGACCTCCGGGACACAAGCTTGAGCAGTTCTTC.

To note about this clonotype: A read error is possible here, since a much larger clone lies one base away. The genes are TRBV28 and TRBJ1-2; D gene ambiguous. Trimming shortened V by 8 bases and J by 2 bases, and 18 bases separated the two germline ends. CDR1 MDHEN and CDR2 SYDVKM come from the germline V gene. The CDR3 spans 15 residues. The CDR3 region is CASDSGGSNNYGYTF. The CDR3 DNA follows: TGTGCCAGCGATAGCGGAGGCAGCAACAACTATGGCTACACCTTC.

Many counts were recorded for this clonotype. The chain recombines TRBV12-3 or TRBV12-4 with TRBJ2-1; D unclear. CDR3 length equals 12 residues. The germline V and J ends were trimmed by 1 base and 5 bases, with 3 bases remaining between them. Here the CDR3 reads CASSLGDNEQFF. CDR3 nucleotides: TGTGCCAGCAGTTTAGGGGACAATGAGCAGTTCTTC.

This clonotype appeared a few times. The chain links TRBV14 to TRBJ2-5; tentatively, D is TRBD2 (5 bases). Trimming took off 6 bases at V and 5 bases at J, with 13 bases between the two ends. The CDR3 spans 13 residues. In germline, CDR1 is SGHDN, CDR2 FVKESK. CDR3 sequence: CASRYSGGETQYF. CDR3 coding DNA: TGTGCCAGCAGGTACTCAGGAGGCGAGACCCAGTACTTC.

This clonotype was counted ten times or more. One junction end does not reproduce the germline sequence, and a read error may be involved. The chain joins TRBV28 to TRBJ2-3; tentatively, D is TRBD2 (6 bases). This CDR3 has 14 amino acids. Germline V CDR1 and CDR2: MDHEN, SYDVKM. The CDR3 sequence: CASCLRVEGDTQYF. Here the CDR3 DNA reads TGTGCCAGCTGTTTAAGGGTGGAGGGAGATACGCAGTATTTT.

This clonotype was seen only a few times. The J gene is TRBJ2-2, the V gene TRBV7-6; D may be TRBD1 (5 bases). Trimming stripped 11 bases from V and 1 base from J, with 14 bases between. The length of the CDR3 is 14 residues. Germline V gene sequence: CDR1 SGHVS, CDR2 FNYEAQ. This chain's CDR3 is CAGHLDRNTGELFF. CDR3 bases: TGTGCCGGCCACCTAGACAGGAACACCGGGGAGCTGTTTTTT.

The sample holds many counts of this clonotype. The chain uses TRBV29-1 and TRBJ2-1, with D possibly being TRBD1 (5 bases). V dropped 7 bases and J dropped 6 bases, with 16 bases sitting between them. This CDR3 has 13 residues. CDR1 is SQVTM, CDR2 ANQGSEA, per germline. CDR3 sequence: CSAETKGPNEQFF. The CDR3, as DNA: TGCAGCGCCGAAACTAAGGGGCCCAATGAGCAGTTCTTC.

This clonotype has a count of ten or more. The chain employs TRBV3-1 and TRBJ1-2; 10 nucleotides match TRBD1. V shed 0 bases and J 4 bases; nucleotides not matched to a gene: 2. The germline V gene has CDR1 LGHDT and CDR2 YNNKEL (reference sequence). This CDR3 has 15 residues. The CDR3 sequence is CASSQETGGAYGYTF. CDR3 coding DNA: TGTGCCAGCAGCCAAGAGACAGGGGGCGCCTATGGCTACACCTTC.

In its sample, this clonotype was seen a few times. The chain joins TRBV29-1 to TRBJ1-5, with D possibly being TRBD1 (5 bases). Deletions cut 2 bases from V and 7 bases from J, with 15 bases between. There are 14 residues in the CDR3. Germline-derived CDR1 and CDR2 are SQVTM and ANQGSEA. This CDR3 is CSVESGSPGQPQHF. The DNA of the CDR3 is TGCAGCGTTGAATCTGGGTCCCCAGGGCAGCCCCAGCATTTT.